This TCR beta chain was recovered during a study of OX40 agonist ivuxolimab in advanced cancers. Study-wide context: In this trial design, patients received ivuxolimab intravenously at 0.01 to 10 mg/kg every 2 weeks.

TCRdb's table, derived via immunoSEQ multiplex PCR, lists solely in-frame clones and lacks some. Of roughly 28,000 clones listed, approximately 79% are singletons. CDR3 length equals 15 residues. Germline CDR1 MRHNA, CDR2 SNTAGT. V gave up 3 bases and J gave up 2 bases, with 11 bases separating them. V usage is TRBV6-4 and J usage is TRBJ1-5, with D maybe TRBD1 (6 bases). This TCR was recovered from an adult with an advanced solid tumor such as melanoma, head and neck, liver or kidney cancer. Sequences were derived from CD4+ or CD8+ T cells sorted from blood, sampled in a trial of the OX40 agonist ivuxolimab. The CDR3 nucleotides are TGTGCCAGCAGTGAGGGGGCAGGGGGCAATCAGCCCCAGCATTTT. This gives the protein CASSEGAGGNQPQHF.